Listed below are T cell receptor beta chains from one sample, sequenced in a study of Graves' ophthalmopathy and Graves' hyperthyroidism. TCRdb reprocessed the multiplex PCR reads with MiXCR, giving one entry per CDR3 protein. The profile shows 900,000 to 1,200,000 distinct CDR3 sequences, about 40% of them singletons. The sample taken for sequencing was peripheral blood or thyroid tissue (not recorded which). The receptors shown here come from an adult man with Graves' hyperthyroidism. CDR3s include the opening cysteine and the closing phenylalanine or tryptophan. A D gene is named only where the DNA matches it firmly. A row's size may be missing; if present it is once, few, many or a size class.

D gene: .; V gene: TRBV2; J gene: TRBJ1-6; clone size: .; CDR3 protein: CASSDVGTASPLHF; CDR3 DNA: TGTGCCAGCAGCGACGTGGGGACCGCTTCACCCCTCCACTTT
D gene: TRBD2; V gene: TRBV7-2; J gene: TRBJ2-1; clone size: .; CDR3 protein: CASSRLADNEQFF; CDR3 DNA: TGTGCCAGCAGCCGACTAGCAGACAATGAGCAGTTCTTC
D gene: .; V gene: TRBV5-5; J gene: TRBJ1-5; clone size: many; CDR3 protein: CASSLGDPHQPQHF; CDR3 DNA: TGTGCCAGCAGCTTGGGGGACCCACATCAGCCCCAGCATTTT
D gene: .; V gene: TRBV10-3; J gene: TRBJ1-3; clone size: many; CDR3 protein: CAIRDPQNTIYF; CDR3 DNA: TGTGCCATCAGGGACCCCCAAAACACCATATATTTT
D gene: .; V gene: TRBV2; J gene: TRBJ2-5; clone size: many; CDR3 protein: CASTSRTGTQYF; CDR3 DNA: TGTGCCAGCACGAGCAGGACTGGGACCCAGTACTTC
D gene: .; V gene: TRBV5-6; J gene: TRBJ2-7; clone size: .; CDR3 protein: CASSLGRRKTYEQYF; CDR3 DNA: TGTGCCAGCAGCTTGGGTCGCCGGAAGACCTACGAGCAGTACTTC
D gene: TRBD1; V gene: TRBV15; J gene: TRBJ2-5; clone size: .; CDR3 protein: CATGTGDYQETQYF; CDR3 DNA: TGTGCCACCGGGACAGGGGATTACCAAGAGACCCAGTACTTC
D gene: .; V gene: TRBV2; J gene: TRBJ2-7; clone size: many; CDR3 protein: CASSEARDSYEQYF; CDR3 DNA: TGTGCCAGCAGTGAAGCGCGGGACAGCTACGAGCAGTACTTC
D gene: .; V gene: TRBV5-1; J gene: TRBJ1-1; clone size: many; CDR3 protein: CASSYSPGVTEAFF; CDR3 DNA: TGCGCCAGCAGCTACTCCCCAGGGGTCACTGAAGCTTTCTTT
D gene: TRBD1; V gene: TRBV6-1; J gene: TRBJ2-7; clone size: .; CDR3 protein: CASSSNYRGPYEQYF; CDR3 DNA: TGTGCCAGCAGTTCCAACTACAGGGGCCCCTACGAGCAGTACTTC
D gene: TRBD1; V gene: TRBV10-1; J gene: TRBJ2-2; clone size: .; CDR3 protein: CARRQGALGTGELFF; CDR3 DNA: TGCGCCAGAAGACAGGGGGCGCTTGGGACCGGGGAGCTGTTTTTT
D gene: .; V gene: TRBV6-1; J gene: TRBJ2-5; clone size: .; CDR3 protein: CASSGSAMEKTQYF; CDR3 DNA: TGTGCCAGCAGTGGGTCAGCCATGGAGAAGACCCAGTACTTC
D gene: TRBD2; V gene: TRBV29-1; J gene: TRBJ2-7; clone size: .; CDR3 protein: CSVEGTGGLAGGTYEQYF; CDR3 DNA: TGCAGCGTTGAAGGAACAGGGGGACTAGCGGGAGGAACCTACGAGCAGTACTTC
D gene: .; V gene: TRBV20-1; J gene: TRBJ1-2; clone size: few; CDR3 protein: CSARSPSTGRDGYTF; CDR3 DNA: TGCAGTGCCAGAAGTCCCAGTACAGGGAGGGATGGCTACACCTTC
D gene: .; V gene: TRBV5-4; J gene: TRBJ1-1; clone size: .; CDR3 protein: CASSLRVGAGTEAFF; CDR3 DNA: TGTGCCAGCAGCTTGAGGGTCGGGGCGGGCACTGAAGCTTTCTTT
D gene: TRBD1; V gene: TRBV5-6; J gene: TRBJ1-2; clone size: .; CDR3 protein: CASSPPGQSAWGYTF; CDR3 DNA: TGTGCCAGCAGCCCACCGGGACAGAGTGCTTGGGGCTACACCTTC
D gene: .; V gene: TRBV19; J gene: TRBJ1-1; clone size: many; CDR3 protein: CASRRDIRNTEAFF; CDR3 DNA: TGTGCCAGTAGGCGGGACATACGGAACACTGAAGCTTTCTTT
D gene: TRBD1; V gene: TRBV19; J gene: TRBJ1-5; clone size: .; CDR3 protein: CASSSDRVSNQPQHF; CDR3 DNA: TGTGCCAGTAGCAGCGACAGGGTTAGCAATCAGCCCCAGCATTTT
D gene: .; V gene: TRBV29-1; J gene: TRBJ2-7; clone size: few; CDR3 protein: CSVRVGYEQYF; CDR3 DNA: TGCAGCGTTCGGGTGGGGTACGAGCAGTACTTC
D gene: .; V gene: TRBV10-3; J gene: TRBJ1-5; clone size: once; CDR3 protein: CAIGIAGSWGTLDQPQHF; CDR3 DNA: TGTGCCATCGGAATAGCGGGGTCCTGGGGAACCTTAGATCAGCCCCAGCATTTT
D gene: .; V gene: TRBV5-1; J gene: TRBJ2-5; clone size: .; CDR3 protein: CASSLRPTQYF; CDR3 DNA: TGCGCCAGCAGCTTGAGACCGACCCAGTACTTC
D gene: TRBD2; V gene: TRBV7-8; J gene: TRBJ2-2; clone size: many; CDR3 protein: CASSLVRGSTGELFF; CDR3 DNA: TGTGCCAGCAGCTTAGTGCGGGGGAGTACCGGGGAGCTGTTTTTT
D gene: .; V gene: TRBV19; J gene: TRBJ1-5; clone size: .; CDR3 protein: CATWGTGRQPQHF; CDR3 DNA: TGTGCCACTTGGGGGACCGGGAGGCAGCCCCAGCATTTT
D gene: .; V gene: TRBV4-1; J gene: TRBJ1-1; clone size: few; CDR3 protein: CASSQYSRGDTEAFF; CDR3 DNA: TGCGCCAGCAGCCAATACTCAAGGGGTGACACTGAAGCTTTCTTT
D gene: .; V gene: TRBV7-8; J gene: TRBJ1-5; clone size: .; CDR3 protein: CASSRGRSGQETQHF; CDR3 DNA: TGTGCCAGCAGCCGGGGGCGCTCGGGACAAGAGACCCAGCATTTT
D gene: .; V gene: TRBV2; J gene: TRBJ1-5; clone size: .; CDR3 protein: CASSVDPRDAMAGQETQHF; CDR3 DNA: TGTGCCAGCAGTGTTGACCCGCGGGACGCGATGGCCGGGCAAGAGACCCAGCATTTT
D gene: .; V gene: TRBV5-8; J gene: TRBJ1-2; clone size: many; CDR3 protein: CASSTSGGGYGYTF; CDR3 DNA: TGTGCCAGCAGCACCTCCGGGGGAGGCTATGGCTACACCTTC
D gene: TRBD1; V gene: TRBV10-2; J gene: TRBJ1-1; clone size: many; CDR3 protein: CASSDLRGRNEAFF; CDR3 DNA: TGCGCCAGCAGTGATCTCAGGGGGCGAAATGAAGCTTTCTTT